Shown below are 11 T cell receptor beta chains from a single sample sequenced in a study of blood T cell repertoires in COVID-19. Sequencing was performed with immunoSEQ multiplex PCR; in TCRdb, only in-frame clones are kept and a portion is missing. This table holds roughly 250,000 clones, around nine tenths found once. Sequencing used peripheral blood. The source is a man aged 30-40 years with COVID-19, enrolled during active disease.

In DNA, the CDR3 is TGCGCCAGCAGCCAAGATACAGTGGCCCTCGGTGGCGACACTGAAGCTTTCTTT. Translating gives CASSQDTVALGGDTEAFF. The chain has TRBV4-1 and TRBJ1-1, with D hard to call. V gave up 0 bases and J gave up 3 bases, with 20 bases separating them. The germline CDR1 and CDR2 sequences are MGHRA and YSYEKL. There are 18 residues in the CDR3.

In its sample, this clone was seen once. The genes are TRBV14 and TRBJ1-2; no definite D call. The CDR3 covers 14 residues. V was pared by 5 bases and J by 8 bases, with 18 bases between. CDR1 and CDR2 from the germline V gene are SGHDN and FVKESK. CDR3 protein: CASSGGGPGWGYTF. In DNA form, the CDR3 reads TGTGCCAGCAGCGGAGGCGGGCCAGGATGGGGCTACACCTTC.

The V gene is TRBV6-4, the J gene TRBJ1-2; the match to TRBD1 covers 9 bases. CDR1 MRHNA and CDR2 SNTAGT come from the germline V gene. The length of the CDR3 is 14 residues. V lost 7 bases and J lost 3; bases outside the gene matches: 6. The CDR3 DNA follows: TGTGCCAGCAATAACAGGGGGCTCGACTATGGCTACACCTTC. Protein sequence: CASNNRGLDYGYTF.

The chain recombines TRBV4-1 with TRBJ2-1; 8 bases map to TRBD2. The CDR3 sequence is 17 residues long. The germline V gene encodes CDR1 MGHRA and CDR2 YSYEKL. With 0 bases clipped from V and 4 bases from J, the junction kept 8 bases outside the gene matches. CDR3 DNA: TGCGCCAGCAGCCAAGATCCCCTTAGCGGGGTTTACAATGAGCAGTTCTTC. The encoded protein is CASSQDPLSGVYNEQFF.

The rearrangement uses TRBV18 and TRBJ1-1; a possible D gene is TRBD1 (6 bases). The CDR3 totals 15 residues. CDR1 is KGHSH and CDR2 is LQKENI in the germline V gene. V shed 0 bases and J shed 1 base, with 9 bases lying between them. The CDR3 loop is CASSPPGTTNTEAFF. Written as DNA, the CDR3 is TGTGCCAGCTCACCACCCGGGACAACGAACACTGAAGCTTTCTTT.

The rearrangement uses TRBV21-1 and TRBJ2-1; the table calls TRBD1, which could not be checked here. TRBV21-1 has pseudogene status. This CDR3 contains 19 residues. In DNA form, the CDR3 reads TGTGCCAGCAGCAAAATGGGATTTAGAACAGGGGTGCGGTACAATGAGCAGTTCTTC. Translating gives CASSKMGFRTGVRYNEQFF.

V usage is TRBV30 and J usage is TRBJ1-3, with D uncertain. This CDR3 has 13 amino acids. Germline lookup yields CDR1 GTSNPN and CDR2 SVGIG (reference sequence). Between the trimmed V and J ends, which lost 2 bases and 6 bases, there was a span of 11 bases. The CDR3 sequence is CAWSLGSLNTIYF. In DNA, the CDR3 is TGTGCCTGGAGTCTAGGCAGCCTAAACACCATATATTTT.

J is TRBJ2-7 and V is TRBV6-5; a weak D match, TRBD1 (5 bases). CDR3 length: 13 amino acids. Germline V gene data show CDR1 as MNHEY and CDR2 as SVGAGI. The ends were cut back, 8 bases at V and 3 bases at J, with 14 bases in the middle. CDR3 sequence reads: CASSTDKNYEQYF. CDR3 nucleotide sequence: TGTGCCAGCTCCACGGACAAAAACTACGAGCAGTACTTC.

This clone was seen only once. The genes are TRBV19 and TRBJ1-2; TRBD1 matches at 9 bases. Germline V lookup: CDR1 LNHDA, CDR2 SQIVND (reference sequence). The CDR3 spans 14 residues. With 5 bases clipped from V and 3 bases from J, the junction kept 4 bases outside the gene matches. CDR3 residues: CASSLTGGDYGYTF. In DNA form, the CDR3 reads TGTGCCAGTAGTTTAACAGGGGGCGACTATGGCTACACCTTC.

This chain uses TRBV10-3 with TRBJ1-1, with a weak D call TRBD1 (6 bases). Germline V CDR1 and CDR2: ENHRY, SYGVKD. Trimming pared 11 bases from V and 1 base from J, leaving 17 bases between. CDR3 length equals 14 residues. The CDR3 loop reads CASRDIATNTEAFF. The DNA of the CDR3 is TGTGCCTCACGGGACATAGCCACGAACACTGAAGCTTTCTTT.

V gene TRBV20-1 combines with J gene TRBJ1-2, with TRBD1 identical over 9 bases. This CDR3 region has 14 residues. V was pared by 3 bases and J by 4 bases, with 6 bases of the junction left unmatched. Germline V gene data show CDR1 as DFQATT and CDR2 as SNEGSKA (reference sequence). The CDR3 spells CSASSGQGFYGYTF. The CDR3 nucleotides read TGCAGTGCTAGTTCCGGACAGGGGTTCTATGGCTACACCTTC.